In its sample, the clone carrying this TCR beta chain was seen once. The sample originates from a study of blood T cell repertoires in COVID-19. Study as a whole: The United States, Italy and Spain provided the acute and convalescent COVID-19 samples. PBMCs, B-cell-depleted T cells, or T cells provided the cDNA or gDNA that made up the material.

This CDR3 has 16 residues. The ends lost 4 bases at V and 1 base at J; junction bases unmatched: 6. The germline V gene has CDR1 KGHSH and CDR2 LQKENI. The authors' processing: Estimation of nucleated cell counts relied on the amplification of reference gene primers. Clones were sequenced by immunoSEQ multiplex PCR, and TCRdb holds only the in-frame ones, with some missing. That table furnishes V, J and clone size, whereas the DNA furnished D and trimming. The sample lists some 240,000 clones, 75% to 90% occurring once. The sample was peripheral blood. V usage is TRBV18 and J usage is TRBJ1-3; 8 positions match TRBD1. This clonotype originated in a man aged 55 to 70 who had recovered from COVID-19. CDR3 DNA sequence: TGTGCCAGCTCACTCGGACAGGGTTCGTCTGGAAACACCATATATTTT. This sequence encodes CASSLGQGSSGNTIYF.